One and the same sample provided the 12 T cell receptor beta chains below, sequenced in a study of T cell repertoires in cytomegalovirus infection. TCRdb re-called the reads through MiXCR, storing one row per CDR3 protein. The sample gives fewer than 350,000 distinct CDR3 sequences, around a sixth of which show up once; around 12% is in the top ten. The material sequenced was PBMCs. Receptors were obtained from a human donor in good health (CMV status not recorded). Some clones in this sample may be carry-over from other donors' samples.

This rearrangement joins TRBV3-1 to TRBJ2-4, with TRBD1 identical over 7 bases. The CDR3 runs 13 residues. CDR1 is LGHDT, CDR2 YNNKEL, per germline (reference sequence). J gave up 11 bases and V 5 bases, and 9 bases lay outside the gene matches. CDR3 bases: TGTGCCAGCAGCTACGGGACAGTCAACCTTCAGTACTTC. As protein: CASSYGTVNLQYF.

This clonotype appeared many times. This chain links TRBV10-3 with TRBJ1-3; 7 bases are a match to TRBD1. The CDR3 consists of 13 residues. The germline CDR1 and CDR2 sequences are ENHRY and SYGVKD. V dropped 4 bases and J dropped 8; count of bases not matched to a gene: 5. The CDR3 region is CAISGQGTDTIYF. As DNA, the CDR3 is TGTGCCATCAGTGGACAGGGTACAGACACCATATATTTT.

This clonotype has a count of ten or more. The gene calls are TRBV4-1 and TRBJ2-7; either TRBD1 or TRBD2 may supply D (7 bases each). V lost 0 bases and J 3 bases, leaving 24 bases between the germline ends. The CDR3 is 19 amino acids. CDR1 is MGHRA, CDR2 YSYEKL, per germline. The CDR3 protein is CASSQDWQGGSDRIYEQYF. CDR3 nucleotide sequence: TGCGCCAGCAGCCAAGATTGGCAGGGGGGGAGCGACCGCATCTACGAGCAGTACTTC.

J is TRBJ2-1 and V is TRBV6-6; 8 nucleotides line up with TRBD1. The CDR3 has 15 residues. CDR1 and CDR2 (germline): MNHNY, SVGAGI (reference sequence). V gave up 8 bases and J gave up 0 bases; unmatched junction bases: 6. CDR3 nucleotides: TGTGCCAGCCCCCGGACAGGGCCCTCCTACAATGAGCAGTTCTTC. Protein sequence: CASPRTGPSYNEQFF.

Worth noting for this clonotype: A read error may account for a junction end that differs from germline. J is TRBJ1-1 and V is TRBV7-6; 7 nucleotides match TRBD1. Germline V gives CDR1 SGHVS, CDR2 FNYEAQ. The CDR3 is made up of 14 amino acids. The CDR3 is CTSKYRGIDTEAFF. The CDR3 nucleotides are TGTACCAGCAAGTACAGGGGCATTGACACTGAAGCTTTCTTT.

This clonotype was seen a few times. This rearrangement joins TRBV11-2 to TRBJ1-3; no clear D. Trimming cost V 6 bases and J 0 bases, with 9 bases left between them. Per germline, CDR1 SGHAT and CDR2 FQNNGV. The CDR3 contains 14 residues. This CDR3 reads CASRRLTSGNTIYF. The CDR3 DNA is TGTGCCAGCAGGCGTTTGACCTCTGGAAACACCATATATTTT.

This clonotype has only a few counts. The chain joins TRBV7-9 to TRBJ2-5; 8 positions match TRBD1. Germline CDR1 reads SEHNR; CDR2 reads FQNEAQ (reference sequence). This CDR3 is built from 15 residues. V was clipped by 1 base and J by 4 bases; unmatched bases: 5. In DNA, the CDR3 is TGTGCCAGCAGCTTAGTGTGGACAGGGAGAGAGACCCAGTACTTC. Encoded protein: CASSLVWTGRETQYF.

The CDR3 here is CASSSTGGTYTEAFF. CDR3 DNA sequence: TGTGCCAGCAGCTCTACAGGGGGCACGTACACTGAAGCTTTCTTT. The chain has TRBV7-6 and TRBJ1-1; the match to TRBD1 covers 9 bases. The ends lost 4 bases at V and 3 bases at J; junction bases unmatched: 6. From germline, CDR1 is SGHVS and CDR2 FNYEAQ. CDR3 size: 15 residues.

The chain couples TRBV6-1 to TRBJ2-7, with 7 nucleotides matching TRBD2. Germline V gene lookup returns CDR1 MNHNS and CDR2 SASEGT. V shed 6 bases, J shed 5 bases, and the junction held 10 bases outside the gene matches. This CDR3 contains 14 residues. DNA of the CDR3: TGTGCCAGCAGGCGGCGGGGGAGCCCCCACGAGCAGTACTTC. Protein: CASRRRGSPHEQYF.

This clonotype was seen repeatedly, ten times or more. The rearrangement uses TRBV7-9 and TRBJ2-5, with a tentative D call TRBD2 (6 bases). The V end was cut by 2 bases, the J end by 7 bases, with 17 bases between. This CDR3 has 15 residues. Germline V CDR1 and CDR2: SEHNR, FQNEAQ (reference sequence). CDR3 in DNA: TGTGCCAGCAGCTTAAACGGGGAGGCCGTCGTGACCCAGTACTTC. It yields the protein CASSLNGEAVVTQYF.

This clonotype was seen only a few times. The chain recombines TRBV6-8 with TRBJ2-7; a weak D match, TRBD1 (5 bases). The CDR3 length is 15 residues. Trimming removed 7 bases at V and 3 bases at J, with 19 bases between. CDR1 MNHGY and CDR2 SAAAGT come from the germline V gene. This chain's CDR3 is CASKLSDSLNYEQYF. The CDR3 DNA follows: TGTGCCAGCAAACTGAGCGACAGCTTGAACTACGAGCAGTACTTC.

The rearrangement links TRBV12-3 or TRBV12-4 to TRBJ2-6, with TRBD2 identical over 9 bases. The CDR3 extends over 18 amino acids. Trimming at V came to 2 bases and at J to 0 bases, leaving 5 bases not matched to a gene. CDR3 sequence: CASSLTGGGASGANVLTF. As DNA, the CDR3 is TGTGCCAGCAGTTTAACCGGCGGGGGGGCCTCTGGGGCCAACGTCCTGACTTTC.